This TCR beta chain is drawn from a study of regulatory T cells in long-lasting Graves disease. This clonotype has only a few counts. Construction of the TCR beta libraries employed iRepertoire HTBI primers in conjunction with Arm-PCR of CDR3 regions. TCRdb ran MiXCR on the multiplex PCR reads and lists one entry per CDR3 protein. This table has fewer than 500,000 distinct CDR3 sequences, 15% to 20% appearing once. The time point is: newly diagnosed GD, antithyroid drugs for less than 3 months. The TCR library used RNA extracted from PBMCs. V lost 3 bases and J 2 bases, leaving 4 bases between the germline ends. The germline V gene has CDR1 SQVTM and CDR2 ANQGSEA. The CDR3 is 11 amino acids. The data were also submitted as part of a second study, on T cells in Graves' hyperthyroidism and ophthalmopathy.

The material was peripheral blood mononuclear cells (PBMCs), obtained at new diagnosis, from a patient treated with antithyroid drugs. The gene calls are TRBV29-1 and TRBJ1-2; D remains unclear. The sequence came from a man in his forties or fifties with Graves disease. CDR3 nucleotides: TGCAGCGTTGACCCAAACTATGGCTACACCTTC. Translating it yields CSVDPNYGYTF.